The 9 T cell receptor beta chains given below trace back to one sample, sequenced in a study of persistence of HIV-infected CD4 T cells. The immunoSEQ assay was version 4, run in survey mode. Profiled with immunoSEQ multiplex PCR; TCRdb holds only in-frame clones, not every one. This repertoire shows just under 65,000 clones, 70% to 75% found once; its top ten account for 1.5% to 2%. Cells were stimulated with overlapping HIV-1 Gag 15-mer peptides. Sorted nonresponding memory CD4+ T cells were CD40L-negative, CD69-negative, CD45RO-high. Their recognized antigens are unknown. Source: CD4+ T cells sorted from PBMCs after roughly 18-hour stimulation, taken from a patient who received antiretroviral therapy. These receptors came from an adult man with HIV who was CMV-seropositive.

The chain is built from TRBV4-1 and TRBJ1-5, with no clear D. The CDR3 has 18 residues. V gave up 2 bases and J gave up 3 bases, with 20 bases separating them. Germline V gene lookup returns CDR1 MGHRA and CDR2 YSYEKL. CDR3 in DNA: TGCGCCAGCAGCCAAATGGGAGGGTTGAGTCTGGACAATCAGCCCCAGCATTTT. Protein product: CASSQMGGLSLDNQPQHF.

V usage is TRBV18 and J usage is TRBJ2-1; 7 bases match TRBD1. With 1 base clipped from V and 6 bases from J, the junction kept 9 bases outside the gene matches. The germline CDR1 and CDR2 sequences are KGHSH and LQKENI. This CDR3 spans 16 amino acids. CDR3 amino acids: CASSPQITGASNEQFF. The CDR3 DNA reads as TGTGCCAGCTCACCACAAATAACAGGGGCCTCCAATGAGCAGTTCTTC.

Here the CDR3 reads CASSPRDRFSYEQYF. The CDR3 nucleotides are TGTGCCAGCTCACCACGAGACAGGTTTTCCTACGAGCAGTACTTC. The V and J genes are TRBV18 and TRBJ2-7, with D maybe TRBD1 (6 bases). The CDR3 contains 15 residues. Between the trimmed V and J ends, which lost 1 base and 1 base, there was a span of 11 bases. Germline lookup yields CDR1 KGHSH and CDR2 LQKENI. Combining the CDR3 with reference TRBV18 and TRBJ2-7 gives the whole variable domain NAGVMQNPRHLVRRRGQEARLRCSPMKGHSHVYWYRQLPEEGLKFMVYLQKENIIDESGMPKERFSAEFPKEGPSILRIQQVVRGDSAAYFCASSPRDRFSYEQYFGPGTRLTVT.

The rearrangement links TRBV25-1 to TRBJ2-3; D unresolved. The CDR3 spans 13 residues. Germline lookup yields CDR1 MGHDK and CDR2 SYGVNS. With 2 bases removed from V and 2 bases from J, the gap between germline ends came to 5 bases. In DNA, the CDR3 is TGTGCCAGCAGTGAAAGTAACACAGATACGCAGTATTTT. Its translation is CASSESNTDTQYF.

This clone was seen at least ten times. The chain combines TRBV19 with TRBJ1-2; no definite D call. The CDR3 spans 14 residues. Between the trimmed V and J ends, which lost 4 bases and 0 bases, there was a span of 9 bases. Germline V gives CDR1 LNHDA, CDR2 SQIVND (reference sequence). As DNA, the CDR3 is TGTGCCAGTAGTAAGGACCGAGCTAACTATGGCTACACCTTC. Protein product: CASSKDRANYGYTF.

The rearrangement links TRBV18 to TRBJ1-4; D remains unclear. The germline V and J ends were trimmed by 3 bases and 1 base, with 9 bases remaining between them. The CDR3 totals 15 residues. CDR1 KGHSH and CDR2 LQKENI come from the germline V gene. The CDR3 reads CASSPFQETNEKLFF. In DNA, the CDR3 is TGTGCCAGCTCACCGTTCCAGGAAACTAATGAAAAACTGTTTTTT.

The chain combines TRBV7-8 with TRBJ1-4; TRBD1 agrees at 8 bases. The length of the CDR3 is 14 residues. Per germline, CDR1 SGHVS and CDR2 FQNEAQ. V gave up 5 bases and J gave up 8 bases; unmatched junction bases: 7. CDR3 nucleotide sequence: TGTGCCAGCAGCCCAGGGGGCGCGGGAGAAAAACTGTTTTTT. It yields the protein CASSPGGAGEKLFF.

This chain connects TRBV5-5 to TRBJ1-2, with D possibly TRBD1 on 6 matching bases. With 3 bases removed from V and 5 bases from J, the gap between germline ends came to 11 bases. The CDR3 is made up of 13 amino acids. Germline values: CDR1 SGHKS, CDR2 YYEKEE (reference sequence). CDR3 loop: CASSSEGGYGYTF. CDR3 sequence (DNA): TGTGCCAGCAGCTCGGAAGGGGGTTATGGCTACACCTTC. Full variable domain (remainder filled in from reference TRBV5-5 and TRBJ1-2): DAGVTQSPTHLIKTRGQQVTLRCSPISGHKSVSWYQQVLGQGPQFIFQYYEKEERGRGNFPDRFSARQFPNYSSELNVNALLLGDSALYLCASSSEGGYGYTFGSGTRLTVV.

The chain carries TRBV28 and TRBJ1-5; 7 positions match TRBD1. The CDR3 has 14 amino acids. With 10 bases clipped from V and 7 bases from J, the junction kept 13 bases outside the gene matches. Germline V gene data show CDR1 as MDHEN and CDR2 as SYDVKM. Here the CDR3 reads CATVTGTPRQPQHF. The CDR3 coding sequence is TGTGCCACGGTGACAGGGACACCCAGGCAGCCCCAGCATTTT.